These 8 T cell receptor beta chains came from one sample sequenced in a study of T cells in tuberculosis. Clones were read by immunoSEQ multiplex PCR, and TCRdb kept only the in-frame ones, dropping some. The sample has about 41,000 clones, 95% seen once. The specimen was PBMCs. The origin of the receptors is a donor between 10 and 29 years old with latent tuberculosis or without tuberculosis infection.

The chain recombines TRBV6-1 with TRBJ1-2, with 8 positions matching TRBD1. The V segment lost 6 bases and the J segment 3 bases; nucleotides outside the gene matches: 6. From germline, CDR1 is MNHNS and CDR2 SASEGT. The CDR3 consists of 14 residues. The DNA for the CDR3 is TGTGCCAGCAGGATTCGGACAGGGCACTATGGCTACACCTTC. Residues: CASRIRTGHYGYTF.

V gene TRBV5-1 combines with J gene TRBJ2-1; a weak D match, TRBD1 (6 bases). The CDR3 length is 14 residues. Germline V gene data show CDR1 as SGHRS and CDR2 as YFSETQ. V lost 4 bases, J lost 4 bases, and 12 bases lay in between. In DNA form, the CDR3 reads TGCGCCAGCAGCCCGGACAGACCTTACAATGAGCAGTTCTTC. This encodes CASSPDRPYNEQFF.

The chain has TRBV4-3 and TRBJ2-1, with D uncertain. The V gene's germline CDR1 is LGHNA and CDR2 YSLEER. The V end was cut by 0 bases, the J end by 7 bases, with 7 bases between. The CDR3 contains 13 residues. CDR3 protein: CASSQDSKNEQFF. The CDR3 nucleotides are TGCGCCAGCAGCCAAGATTCTAAGAATGAGCAGTTCTTC.

The genes are TRBV7-2 and TRBJ2-5, with 14 bases aligning to TRBD2. Germline V gene data show CDR1 as SGHTA and CDR2 as FQGNSA. Germline trimming cut 1 base from V and 5 bases from J; bases unmatched to any gene: 6. This CDR3 region has 17 residues. The CDR3 reads CASSLGLAGGDPETQYF. The CDR3 coding sequence is TGTGCCAGCAGCTTAGGACTAGCGGGGGGGGACCCCGAGACCCAGTACTTC.

This chain connects TRBV19 to TRBJ1-3; no clear D. The CDR3 loop spans 16 amino acids. Germline V gene sequence: CDR1 LNHDA, CDR2 SQIVND (reference sequence). Between the trimmed V and J ends, which lost 1 base and 0 bases, there was a span of 10 bases. The CDR3 DNA is TGTGCCAGTAGTATAGTGGCTCCTAGCTCTGGAAACACCATATATTTT. This codes for CASSIVAPSSGNTIYF.

CDR3 protein: CAISGTGRTYEQYF. DNA of the CDR3: TGTGCCATCAGTGGGACAGGACGAACCTACGAGCAGTACTTC. The rearrangement links TRBV10-3 to TRBJ2-7, with TRBD1 identical over 7 bases. Germline V lookup: CDR1 ENHRY, CDR2 SYGVKD. The CDR3 contains 14 residues. The V segment lost 4 bases and the J segment 2 bases; nucleotides outside the gene matches: 5.

This CDR3 is CASSLTSGGYYEQYF. CDR3 DNA sequence: TGTGCCAGCAGTCTTACTAGCGGGGGATACTACGAGCAGTACTTC. V usage is TRBV13 and J usage is TRBJ2-7; TRBD2 matches 11 bases. The CDR3 is 15 amino acids. V lost 6 bases and J lost 3; bases outside the gene matches: 7. The germline CDR1 and CDR2 sequences are PRHDT and FYEKMQ (reference sequence).

V gene TRBV6-5 combines with J gene TRBJ1-2, with a weak D call TRBD1 (5 bases). The CDR3 runs 12 residues. Germline V gene lookup returns CDR1 MNHEY and CDR2 SVGAGI. V shed 8 bases and J shed 7 bases, with 14 bases lying between them. The CDR3 protein is CASHMMGGGYTF. The CDR3 nucleotides read TGTGCCAGCCATATGATGGGGGGTGGCTACACCTTC.